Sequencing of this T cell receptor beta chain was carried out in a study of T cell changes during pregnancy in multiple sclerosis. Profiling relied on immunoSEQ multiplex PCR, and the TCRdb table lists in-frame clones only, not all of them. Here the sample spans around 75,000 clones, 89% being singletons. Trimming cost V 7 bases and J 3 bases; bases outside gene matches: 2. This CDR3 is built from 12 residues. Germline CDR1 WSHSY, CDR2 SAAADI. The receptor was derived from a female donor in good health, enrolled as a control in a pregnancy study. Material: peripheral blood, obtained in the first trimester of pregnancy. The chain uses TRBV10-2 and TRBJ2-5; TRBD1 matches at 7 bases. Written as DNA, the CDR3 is TGCGCCAGCAAAGGGGGCAAAGAGACCCAGTACTTC. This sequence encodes CASKGGKETQYF.